This T cell receptor (beta chain) was found in a study of cytomegalovirus exposure and HLA in healthy donors. Overall study findings and caveats: The investigators catalogued some 160 TCR beta chains as cytomegalovirus-associated. Researchers reported from a later analysis that most CMV-associated TCR beta chains appeared HLA-restricted.

Remarks on this clone: No antigen is known for it. Germline is not matched at one junction end, which may reflect a read error.

Per germline, CDR1 SEHNR and CDR2 FQNEAQ (reference sequence). This CDR3 spans 17 amino acids. These donors counted as nominally healthy when sampled, but unrecorded immune exposures were likely. It was with 60 Vbeta and 13 Jbeta primers that the PCR ran. Method: immunoSEQ multiplex PCR; TCRdb's copy keeps in-frame clones and lacks some. The sample has hundreds of thousands of clones, around 80% seen once. The rearrangement uses TRBV7-9 and TRBJ2-7; 12 bases are shared with TRBD2. Sequenced sample: PBMCs. The clonotype originates from a male donor in good health and CMV-seronegative. The CDR3 loop reads CSSSLEVPTSGSYEQYF. CDR3 in DNA: TGTTCCAGCAGCTTAGAAGTTCCGACTAGCGGGAGTTACGAGCAGTACTTC.